This TCR beta chain emerged from a study of T-cell reconstitution after alpha-beta-depleted transplantation in children (dated by TCRdb to between 2015 and 2016). The study in broad terms: T-cell immune reconstitution after TCRalphabeta/CD19-depleted allogeneic hematopoietic cell transplantation in children was quantitatively tracked in the study by means of TCR repertoire profiling. What the authors observed across the whole study: Apparently early alphabetaT-cell count recovery about two months after transplant reportedly relied on only several hundred rapidly expanded clones derived from non-depleted graft cells. In some patients, the high TCRbeta diversity seen at day 60 was put down to recipient T cells and intrathymic progenitors that had survived conditioning. Over subsequent months, a decline in hyperexpanded clone frequencies was noted, and after one year, T-cell counts and TCRbeta diversity were mostly ascribed to newly produced T cells.

The CDR3 starts with the cysteine, ends with the phenylalanine, and has 15 residues. Kept here is only the CDR3 DNA, which spans 45 bases and is read in frame from base 1. Taken from the germline V gene, the CDR1 and CDR2 loops are SGHTA and FQGNSA. V loses 5 bases, J loses 3 bases, and the germline ends lie 17 bases apart. The sample's treatment or condition, from its label and the paper: allogeneic hematopoietic cell transplantation with graft depleted of TCRalphabeta T cells and CD19 B cells. The children who served as transplant recipients had been given grafts of TCRalphabeta/CD19-depleted allogeneic hematopoietic cells. The library was prepared using PCR. Sequencing relied on an Illumina HiSeq 2500. Molecular barcoding was employed in the preparation of TCR libraries, with unique molecular identifiers being used to normalize TCRbeta repertoire quantification. TCRdb trimmed the raw reads at Q25, called clones with MiXCR and kept productive beta chains. CDR3 protein sequences are deduplicated, and each keeps its most common genes and DNA. The sample records more than 200,000 distinct CDR3 sequences, 25% of which are singletons. The ten largest account for 2.6% of the sample.

To note about this clonotype: Its antigen has not been determined. Qualities for individual bases were not recorded, and no much larger clone is one base off.

The material sequenced was PBMCs, taken before TCRalphabeta/CD19-depleted stem cell transplant. The sequence was obtained from a girl between 2 and 10 years old with Fanconi anemia, due to receive a stem cell transplant. The receptor chain draws on TRBV7-2 and TRBJ2-7; a weak D assignment points to TRBD1 (6 bases agree). The encoded CDR3 is CASSAMSGQLYEQYF. The base sequence is TGTGCCAGCAGCGCGATGTCCGGACAGCTCTACGAGCAGTACTTC.